The clone carrying this TCR beta chain has just a few counts. The antigen remains unidentified. V was pared by 3 bases and J by 5 bases, with 6 bases between. Germline CDR1 and CDR2: MDHEN and SYDVKM. The CDR3 is 12 residues long. The second PCR ran roughly 6 to 12 cycles with a sample-barcoded 5' primer and J-beta primers. A single record per CDR3 protein comes from TCRdb applying MiXCR to the 5' RACE reads. The sample gives under 2,000,000 distinct CDR3 sequences, approximately 50% of which show up once; around 2.1% is in the top ten. The data were taken from a study of blood T cells in healthy people across ages. Study-level points and caveats: Unknown donor CMV status possibly confounded expanded clonotype changes.

Extraction of total RNA produced a minimum of 6 micrograms from each sample. This clonotype originated in a woman aged 35 to 49 in good health. The chain combines TRBV28 with TRBJ2-3; D not resolved. The sample taken for sequencing was blood. The DNA of the CDR3 is TGTGCCAGCAGTTTTATCAGAGATACGCAGTATTTT. It encodes CASSFIRDTQYF.